This T cell receptor (beta chain) was captured by sequencing in a study of blood T cell repertoires in COVID-19. Study background: The origin of the acute and convalescent COVID-19 samples was the United States, Italy and Spain. T cells, B-cell-depleted T cells, or PBMCs provided the cDNA or gDNA that served as material.

Authors' processing steps: Nucleated cell counts were estimated from reference gene primer amplification. Using immunoSEQ multiplex PCR, the repertoire was profiled, and TCRdb retains in-frame clones only, with some absent. V, J and clone size reflect that table, while D and trimming were determined from the DNA. The sample shows 80,000 to 95,000 clones, 65% to 90% of them seen only once. The CDR3 spans 17 residues. Germline CDR1 and CDR2: LGHDT and YNNKEL (reference sequence). V was shortened by 4 bases and J by 0 bases, with 17 bases between the two germline ends. This clone was picked up one time. Material: peripheral blood. This TCR was sampled from a man older than 75 with acute or convalescent COVID-19. This rearrangement joins TRBV3-1 (or the pseudogene TRBV3-2) to TRBJ2-3; D might be TRBD1 (6 bases). The CDR3 DNA follows: TGTGCCAGCAGCCCTGATCGACAGGACTCTAGCACAGATACGCAGTATTTT. Protein product: CASSPDRQDSSTDTQYF.